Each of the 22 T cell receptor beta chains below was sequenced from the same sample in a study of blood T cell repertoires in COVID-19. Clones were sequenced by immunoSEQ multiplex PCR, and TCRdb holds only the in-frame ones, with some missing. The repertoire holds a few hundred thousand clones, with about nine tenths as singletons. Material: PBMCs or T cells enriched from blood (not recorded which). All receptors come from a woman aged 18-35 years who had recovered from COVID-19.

The CDR3: CASSLTRDQETQYF. CDR3 sequence (DNA): TGTGCCAGCAGCTTAACCAGGGACCAAGAGACCCAGTACTTC. The rearrangement uses TRBV7-9 and TRBJ2-5, with D tentatively TRBD1 (5 bases). Germline loops: CDR1 SEHNR, CDR2 FQNEAQ (reference sequence). The CDR3 length is 14 residues. V dropped 2 bases and J dropped 0 bases, with 7 bases sitting between them.

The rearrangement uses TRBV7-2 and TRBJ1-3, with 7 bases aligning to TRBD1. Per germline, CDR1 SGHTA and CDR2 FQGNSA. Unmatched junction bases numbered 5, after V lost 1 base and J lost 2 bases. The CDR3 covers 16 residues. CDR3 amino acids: CASSLVSTGTGNTIYF. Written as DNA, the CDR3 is TGTGCCAGCAGCTTAGTGTCGACAGGGACTGGAAACACCATATATTTT.

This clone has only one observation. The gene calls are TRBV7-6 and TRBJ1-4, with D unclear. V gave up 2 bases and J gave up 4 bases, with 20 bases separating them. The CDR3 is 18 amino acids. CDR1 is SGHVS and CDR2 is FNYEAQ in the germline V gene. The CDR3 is CASSLNPIARAGNEKLFF. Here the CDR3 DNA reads TGTGCCAGCAGCTTAAACCCCATCGCGAGGGCTGGTAATGAAAAACTGTTTTTT.

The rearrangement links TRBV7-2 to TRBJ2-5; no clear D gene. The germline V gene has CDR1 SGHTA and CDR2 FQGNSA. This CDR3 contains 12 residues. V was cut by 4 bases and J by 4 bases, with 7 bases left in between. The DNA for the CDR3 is TGTGCCAGCAGCTCCCTCAGAGAGACCCAGTACTTC. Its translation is CASSSLRETQYF.

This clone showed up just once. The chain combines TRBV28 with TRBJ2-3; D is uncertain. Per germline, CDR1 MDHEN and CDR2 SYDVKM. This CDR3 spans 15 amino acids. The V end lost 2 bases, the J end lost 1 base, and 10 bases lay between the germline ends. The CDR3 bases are TGTGCCAGCAGTTTAGGCCCCCTGGGCACAGATACGCAGTATTTT. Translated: CASSLGPLGTDTQYF.

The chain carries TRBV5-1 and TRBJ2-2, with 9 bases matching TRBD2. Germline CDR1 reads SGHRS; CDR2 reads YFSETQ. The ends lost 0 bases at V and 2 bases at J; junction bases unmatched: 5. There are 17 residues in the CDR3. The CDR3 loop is CASSLVAGGPNTGELFF. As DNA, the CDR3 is TGCGCCAGCAGCTTGGTCGCGGGAGGGCCCAACACCGGGGAGCTGTTTTTT. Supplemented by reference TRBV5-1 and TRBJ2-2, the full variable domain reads KAGVTQTPRYLIKTRGQQVTLSCSPISGHRSVSWYQQTPGQGLQFLFEYFSETQRNKGNFPGRFSGRQFSNSRSEMNVSTLELGDSALYLCASSLVAGGPNTGELFFGEGSRLTVL.

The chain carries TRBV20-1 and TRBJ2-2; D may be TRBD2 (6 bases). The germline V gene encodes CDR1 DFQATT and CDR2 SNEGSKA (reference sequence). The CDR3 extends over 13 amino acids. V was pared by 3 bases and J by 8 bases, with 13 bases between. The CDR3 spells CSASRRAAGELFF. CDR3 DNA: TGCAGTGCTAGTAGGAGGGCGGCTGGGGAGCTGTTTTTT.

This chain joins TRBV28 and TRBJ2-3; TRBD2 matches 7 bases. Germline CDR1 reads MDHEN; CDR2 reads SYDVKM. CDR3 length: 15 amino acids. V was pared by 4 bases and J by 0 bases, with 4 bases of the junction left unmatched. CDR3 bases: TGTGCCAGCAGTTCCACGGGGGGAAGCACAGATACGCAGTATTTT. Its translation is CASSSTGGSTDTQYF.

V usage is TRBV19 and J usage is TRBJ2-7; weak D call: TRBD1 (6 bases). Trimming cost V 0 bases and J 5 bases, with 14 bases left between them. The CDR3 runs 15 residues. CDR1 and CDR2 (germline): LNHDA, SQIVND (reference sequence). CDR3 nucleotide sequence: TGTGCCAGTAGTATAGAACAGGGAAATACCCACGAGCAGTACTTC. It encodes CASSIEQGNTHEQYF.

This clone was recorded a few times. DNA of the CDR3: TGTGCCAGTAGTTGGACAGGGGAGAGTTCCTACGAGCAGTACTTC. Translated, it gives CASSWTGESSYEQYF. This chain connects TRBV19 to TRBJ2-7, with TRBD1 identical over 9 bases. The germline CDR1 and CDR2 sequences are LNHDA and SQIVND (reference sequence). The ends lost 5 bases at V and 1 base at J; junction bases unmatched: 6. CDR3 length equals 15 residues. The entire variable domain, with the rest obtained from reference TRBV19 and TRBJ2-7, is as follows: DGGITQSPKYLFRKEGQNVTLSCEQNLNHDAMYWYRQDPGQGLRLIYYSQIVNDFQKGDIAEGYSVSREKKESFPLTVTSAQKNPTAFYLCASSWTGESSYEQYFGPGTRLTVT.

Here the CDR3 DNA reads TGTGCCAGCAGCATGGCGGGGGGTGATAACACCGGGGAGCTGTTTTTT. Protein sequence: CASSMAGGDNTGELFF. The chain recombines TRBV7-7 with TRBJ2-2; 8 bases align to TRBD2. V dropped 5 bases and J dropped 2; count of bases not matched to a gene: 7. The length of the CDR3 is 16 residues. From germline, CDR1 is SSHAT and CDR2 FNYEAQ (reference sequence).

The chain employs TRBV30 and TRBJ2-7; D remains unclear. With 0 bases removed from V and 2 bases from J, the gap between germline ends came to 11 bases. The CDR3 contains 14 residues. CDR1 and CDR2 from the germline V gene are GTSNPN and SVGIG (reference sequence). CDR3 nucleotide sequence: TGTGCCTGGAGTGTACCTACCCCCACCTACGAGCAGTACTTC. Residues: CAWSVPTPTYEQYF.

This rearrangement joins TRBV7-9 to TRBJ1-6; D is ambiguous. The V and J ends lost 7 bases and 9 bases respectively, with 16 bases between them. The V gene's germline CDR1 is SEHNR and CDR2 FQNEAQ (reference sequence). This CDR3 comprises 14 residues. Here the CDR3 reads CASNSLGAASPLHF. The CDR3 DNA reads TGTGCCAGCAACTCACTTGGTGCGGCTTCACCCCTCCACTTT.

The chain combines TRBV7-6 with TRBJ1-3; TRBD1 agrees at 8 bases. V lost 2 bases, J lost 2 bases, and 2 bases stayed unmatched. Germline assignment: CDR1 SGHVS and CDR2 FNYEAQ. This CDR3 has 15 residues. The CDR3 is CASSLTTGAGNTIYF. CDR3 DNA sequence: TGTGCCAGCAGCTTAACGACAGGGGCTGGAAACACCATATATTTT.

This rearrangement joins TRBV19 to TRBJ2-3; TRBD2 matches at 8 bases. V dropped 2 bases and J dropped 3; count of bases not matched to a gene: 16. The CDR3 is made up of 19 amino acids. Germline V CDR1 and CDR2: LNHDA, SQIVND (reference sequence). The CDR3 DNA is TGTGCCAGTAGTATAACTTTCGGGTTAGCGGGGCCAAGAACAGATACGCAGTATTTT. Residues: CASSITFGLAGPRTDTQYF.

The CDR3 sequence: CASSPLRGNIQYF. CDR3 sequence (DNA): TGTGCCAGCAGCCCACTTCGGGGGAACATTCAGTACTTC. J is TRBJ2-4 and V is TRBV3-1 (or the pseudogene TRBV3-2); possible D gene TRBD2, 6 bases. Germline CDR1 is LGHDT and CDR2 is YNNKEL (reference sequence). The CDR3 is 13 residues long. V lost 4 bases, J lost 7 bases, and 11 bases lay in between.

CDR3: CASSQGLAGGGRRSYNEQFF. As DNA, the CDR3 is TGTGCCAGCAGTCAGGGACTAGCGGGAGGGGGGAGAAGGTCCTACAATGAGCAGTTCTTC. The chain uses TRBV6-6 and TRBJ2-1, with 16 bases lining up with TRBD2. Losses at the gene ends were 5 bases for V and 1 base for J; bases not matched to a gene: 11. Germline loops: CDR1 MNHNY, CDR2 SVGAGI (reference sequence). The CDR3 totals 20 residues.

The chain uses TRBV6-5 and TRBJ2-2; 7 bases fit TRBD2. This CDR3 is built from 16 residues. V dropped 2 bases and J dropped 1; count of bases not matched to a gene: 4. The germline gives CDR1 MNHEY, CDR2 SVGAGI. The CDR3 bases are TGTGCCAGCAGTTACGGAGGCGGGGGGAACACCGGGGAGCTGTTTTTT. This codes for CASSYGGGGNTGELFF.

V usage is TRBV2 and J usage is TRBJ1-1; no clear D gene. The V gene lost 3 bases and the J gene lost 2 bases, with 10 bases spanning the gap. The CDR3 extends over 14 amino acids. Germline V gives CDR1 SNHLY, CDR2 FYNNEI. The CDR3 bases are TGTGCCAGCAGTGATGCGCGGCGTAACACTGAAGCTTTCTTT. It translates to CASSDARRNTEAFF.

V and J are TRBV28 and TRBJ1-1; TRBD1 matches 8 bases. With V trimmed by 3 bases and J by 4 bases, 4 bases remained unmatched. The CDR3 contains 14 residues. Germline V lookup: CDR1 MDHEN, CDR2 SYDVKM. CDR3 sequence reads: CASSFPQGATEAFF. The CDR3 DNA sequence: TGTGCCAGCAGTTTTCCGCAGGGGGCCACTGAAGCTTTCTTT.

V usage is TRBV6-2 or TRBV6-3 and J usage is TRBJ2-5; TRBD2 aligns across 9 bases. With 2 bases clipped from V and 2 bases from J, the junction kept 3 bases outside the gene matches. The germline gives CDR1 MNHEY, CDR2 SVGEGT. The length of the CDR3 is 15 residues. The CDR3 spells CASSYGSGGQETQYF. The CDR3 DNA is TGTGCCAGCAGTTACGGTAGCGGGGGTCAAGAGACCCAGTACTTC.

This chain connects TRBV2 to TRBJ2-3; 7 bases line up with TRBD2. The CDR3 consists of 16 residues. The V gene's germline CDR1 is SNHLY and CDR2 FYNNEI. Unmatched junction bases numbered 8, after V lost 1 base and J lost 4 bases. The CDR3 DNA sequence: TGTGCCAGCAGTGAAGGTCTAGCGGTAGACTCAGATACGCAGTATTTT. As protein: CASSEGLAVDSDTQYF.